Each of the 21 T cell receptor beta chains below was sequenced from the same sample in a study of shared clonotypes between healthy human individuals (TCRdb year 2020). Receptors were amplified or captured by the immunoSEQ multiplex PCR assay. TCRdb obtained this table from immuneACCESS and retained in-frame rearrangements with V and J assigned. These tables miss some clones; where compared with another copy, unresolved V genes account for less than half of the shortfall, and the remainder is unexplained. The sample yields 2 million to 2.5 million clones; less than 95% were counted once. Around 0.4% of the sample lies in the top ten. The sample was naive CD4+ T cells from PBMCs. The label giving this sample's cell subset or site can be read as: CD45RA+ positively selected. The receptor source for this set is a man younger than 30 in good health. Some clones in this sample may be carry-over from other donors' samples.

The V gene is TRBV30, the J gene TRBJ2-3; possible D gene TRBD2, 5 bases. Germline CDR1 is GTSNPN and CDR2 is SVGIG (reference sequence). This CDR3 spans 14 amino acids. Between the trimmed V and J ends, which lost 3 bases and 2 bases, there was a span of 12 bases. The CDR3 protein is CAWRAGVNTDTQYF. The CDR3 nucleotides read TGTGCCTGGAGGGCCGGGGTTAACACAGATACGCAGTATTTT.

V usage is TRBV5-1 and J usage is TRBJ2-5, with D unclear. Trimming took off 4 bases at V and 5 bases at J, with 12 bases between the two ends. In germline, CDR1 is SGHRS, CDR2 YFSETQ. This CDR3 region has 13 residues. For the CDR3, the DNA is TGCGCCAGCAGCCGTGCGGTCGGGGAGACCCAGTACTTC. It encodes CASSRAVGETQYF.

This chain links TRBV5-1 with TRBJ2-1; D may be TRBD2 (6 bases). This CDR3 is built from 17 residues. Germline lookup yields CDR1 SGHRS and CDR2 YFSETQ. V lost 0 bases and J lost 0, with 13 bases in between. The CDR3 DNA reads TGCGCCAGCAGCTTGGTTGGTAGCGGAGGCTCCTACAATGAGCAGTTCTTC. Its protein is CASSLVGSGGSYNEQFF.

The J gene is TRBJ1-2, the V gene TRBV6-5; 9 nucleotides match TRBD1. CDR3 length equals 15 residues. V dropped 2 bases and J dropped 8; count of bases not matched to a gene: 9. Per germline, CDR1 MNHEY and CDR2 SVGAGI. CDR3 amino acids: CASSYQTGTGWGYTF. CDR3 nucleotide sequence: TGTGCCAGCAGTTACCAGACGGGGACAGGGTGGGGCTACACCTTC.

This rearrangement joins TRBV27 to TRBJ2-7; 7 bases match TRBD1. Germline values: CDR1 MNHEY, CDR2 SMNVEV (reference sequence). Unmatched junction bases numbered 11, after V lost 8 bases and J lost 1 base. CDR3 size: 15 residues. For the CDR3, the DNA is TGTGCCAGCTGTCGCACAGGGGTTCAATCCTACGAGCAGTACTTC. Its protein is CASCRTGVQSYEQYF.

The chain links TRBV7-2 to TRBJ2-1, with D perhaps TRBD1 (7 bases). Germline V CDR1 and CDR2: SGHTA, FQGNSA. The CDR3 runs 16 residues. V was pared by 4 bases and J by 2 bases, with 15 bases between. CDR3 bases: TGTGCCAGCAGCTCACAACAGGGGAGGACCTACAATGAGCAGTTCTTC. It translates to CASSSQQGRTYNEQFF.

V gene TRBV5-1 combines with J gene TRBJ2-7; 7 bases line up with TRBD2. The CDR3 is 19 residues long. V was pared by 0 bases and J by 0 bases, with 15 bases of the junction left unmatched. Germline lookup yields CDR1 SGHRS and CDR2 YFSETQ. Written as DNA, the CDR3 is TGCGCCAGCAGCTTGGTCGGTTTATCAGCGGGACTGTTCTCCTACGAGCAGTACTTC. It translates to CASSLVGLSAGLFSYEQYF.

CDR3 nucleotides: TGTGCCAGCAGCTTAATTGATGGTCCCTCCTACGAGCAGTACTTC. Amino acid sequence: CASSLIDGPSYEQYF. J is TRBJ2-7 and V is TRBV7-3; no clear D gene. This CDR3 comprises 15 residues. The germline V and J ends were trimmed by 1 base and 0 bases, with 10 bases remaining between them. CDR1 is SGHTA and CDR2 is FQGTGA in the germline V gene.

As regards this clone: Other nucleotide sequences from this sample produce the same CDR3. CDR3 sequence (DNA): TGTGCCAGCAGTTTTAGGCTATCGGGAAACACCATATATTTT. Protein product: CASSFRLSGNTIYF. This rearrangement joins TRBV28 to TRBJ1-3, with D unclear. V was shortened by 3 bases and J by 4 bases, with 10 bases between the two germline ends. The CDR3 has 14 residues. Germline CDR1 and CDR2: MDHEN and SYDVKM.

The V and J genes are TRBV5-1 and TRBJ2-7, with D perhaps matching TRBD1 (5 bases). CDR1 and CDR2 (germline): SGHRS, YFSETQ. This CDR3 is 15 amino acids long. Trimming took off 4 bases at V and 2 bases at J, with 16 bases between the two ends. CDR3 nucleotide sequence: TGCGCCAGCAGCCCGCGGCCAGGGCTAGCCTACGAGCAGTACTTC. Translating gives CASSPRPGLAYEQYF.

CDR3 bases: TGTGCCAGCTCACCGCGGCAGGCGACGTCTGAAGCTTTCTTT. Translated: CASSPRQATSEAFF. The chain is built from TRBV18 and TRBJ1-1; D ambiguous. The CDR3 spans 14 residues. The V and J ends lost 3 bases and 6 bases respectively, with 14 bases between them. CDR1 and CDR2 (germline): KGHSH, LQKENI.

As DNA, the CDR3 is TGTGCCAGCTCACCAAGGGGACTAGCGGGAGCCGGGGAGCTGTTTTTT. It specifies CASSPRGLAGAGELFF. V usage is TRBV18 and J usage is TRBJ2-2; 14 bases map to TRBD2. V dropped 2 bases and J dropped 6; count of bases not matched to a gene: 2. The CDR3 consists of 16 residues. CDR1 is KGHSH and CDR2 is LQKENI in the germline V gene.

In regard to this clone: Other DNA sequences in this sample translate to the same CDR3. The chain uses TRBV5-1 and TRBJ1-5; no clear D. With 2 bases removed from V and 1 base from J, the gap between germline ends came to 4 bases. The CDR3 consists of 13 residues. From germline, CDR1 is SGHRS and CDR2 YFSETQ. The CDR3 loop reads CASSLGSNQPQHF. As DNA, the CDR3 is TGCGCCAGCAGCTTAGGGAGCAATCAGCCCCAGCATTTT.

The genes are TRBV5-4 and TRBJ2-2; 12 nucleotides match TRBD2. Germline-derived CDR1 and CDR2 are SGHNT and YYREEE (reference sequence). Unmatched junction bases numbered 8, after V lost 2 bases and J lost 6 bases. CDR3 length: 17 amino acids. Here the CDR3 DNA reads TGTGCCAGCAGCTTTCTGACTAGCGGGAGAAGCGCCGGGGAGCTGTTTTTT. Amino acid sequence: CASSFLTSGRSAGELFF.

The CDR3 DNA reads TGTGCCAGCAGGACCCCGGGACTAGCGGGAGGCCCAAGCTCCTACAATGAGCAGTTCTTC. This codes for CASRTPGLAGGPSSYNEQFF. The chain has TRBV28 and TRBJ2-1; 15 bases line up with TRBD2. Germline V gives CDR1 MDHEN, CDR2 SYDVKM. J was trimmed by 0 bases and V by 6 bases; bases with no gene match: 12. The CDR3 extends over 20 amino acids.

The chain recombines TRBV5-1 with TRBJ2-2; D is unclear. Looked up from germline, CDR1 is SGHRS and CDR2 is YFSETQ. V was cut by 2 bases and J by 4 bases, with 9 bases left in between. This CDR3 has 14 amino acids. The CDR3 spells CASSFARATGELFF. The DNA of the CDR3 is TGCGCCAGCAGCTTTGCCAGAGCCACCGGGGAGCTGTTTTTT.

This clone was seen once. V usage is TRBV10-3 and J usage is TRBJ1-2; D remains unclear. The V gene's germline CDR1 is ENHRY and CDR2 SYGVKD. V was cut by 2 bases and J by 2 bases, with 6 bases left in between. This CDR3 has 13 residues. The CDR3 sequence: CAISERQNYGYTF. The CDR3 DNA is TGTGCCATCAGTGAGAGGCAGAACTATGGCTACACCTTC.

The chain combines TRBV19 with TRBJ2-7; D is undetermined. The CDR3 has 14 amino acids. The germline V gene has CDR1 LNHDA and CDR2 SQIVND (reference sequence). Trimming cost V 2 bases and J 5 bases, with 13 bases left between them. The CDR3 spells CASSIRLSPNEQYF. CDR3 bases: TGTGCCAGTAGTATAAGGCTGTCTCCTAACGAGCAGTACTTC. The whole variable domain, filled in from reference TRBV19 and TRBJ2-7, reads DGGITQSPKYLFRKEGQNVTLSCEQNLNHDAMYWYRQDPGQGLRLIYYSQIVNDFQKGDIAEGYSVSREKKESFPLTVTSAQKNPTAFYLCASSIRLSPNEQYFGPGTRLTVT.

V usage is TRBV19 and J usage is TRBJ1-5; D gene ambiguous. The CDR3 covers 14 residues. Trimming cost V 3 bases and J 5 bases, with 11 bases left between them. The germline gives CDR1 LNHDA, CDR2 SQIVND (reference sequence). The CDR3 DNA is TGTGCCAGTAGTATCAATCTGGGAGATCAGCCCCAGCATTTT. Its translation: CASSINLGDQPQHF.

The chain uses TRBV9 and TRBJ1-4, with a possible D match to TRBD1 (5 bases). The CDR3 is 17 residues long. Germline assignment: CDR1 SGDLS and CDR2 YYNGEE. Trimming removed 3 bases from V and 4 bases from J, with 19 bases in between. The CDR3 DNA reads TGTGCCAGCAGCGCCCCCCGGGGAGGGGCTATTAATGAAAAACTGTTTTTT. As protein: CASSAPRGGAINEKLFF.

This sequence joins TRBV2 and TRBJ2-7; D is possibly TRBD2 (6 bases). Germline V gene lookup returns CDR1 SNHLY and CDR2 FYNNEI. The germline V and J ends were trimmed by 5 bases and 5 bases, with 19 bases remaining between them. The CDR3 length is 15 residues. Here the CDR3 reads CASSTPGLSLDEQYF. CDR3 sequence (DNA): TGTGCCAGCAGTACGCCGGGACTCTCTTTGGACGAGCAGTACTTC.